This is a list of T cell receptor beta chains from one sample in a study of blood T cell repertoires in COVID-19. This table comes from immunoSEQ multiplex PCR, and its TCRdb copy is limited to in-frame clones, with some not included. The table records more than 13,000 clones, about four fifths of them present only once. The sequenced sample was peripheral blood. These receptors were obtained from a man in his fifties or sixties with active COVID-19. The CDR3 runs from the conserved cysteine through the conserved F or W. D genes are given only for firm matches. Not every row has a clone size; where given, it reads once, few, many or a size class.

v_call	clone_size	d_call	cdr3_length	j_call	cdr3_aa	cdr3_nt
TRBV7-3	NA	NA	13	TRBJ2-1	CASSFSSYNEQFF	TGTGCCAGCAGCTTTAGCTCCTACAATGAGCAGTTCTTC
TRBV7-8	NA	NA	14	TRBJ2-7	CASSLDLASYEQYF	TGTGCCAGCAGCTTAGACCTAGCCTCCTACGAGCAGTACTTC
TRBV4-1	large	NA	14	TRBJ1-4	CASSQEGSYEKLFF	TGCGCCAGCAGCCAAGAGGGCAGCTATGAAAAACTGTTTTTT
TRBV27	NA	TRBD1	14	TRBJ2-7	CASTMTGNLYEQYF	TGTGCCAGCACCATGACAGGGAATCTTTACGAGCAGTACTTC
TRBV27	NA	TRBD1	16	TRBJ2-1	CASSPISGQGAHEQFF	TGTGCCAGCAGTCCCATTTCGGGACAGGGGGCCCATGAGCAGTTCTTC
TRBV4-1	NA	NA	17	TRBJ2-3	CASSQDPGRGRADTQYF	TGCGCCAGCAGCCAAGATCCTGGTCGGGGGAGAGCAGATACGCAGTATTTT
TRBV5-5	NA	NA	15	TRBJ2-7	CASSFQPSGTYEQYF	TGTGCCAGCAGTTTTCAGCCTTCGGGGACCTACGAGCAGTACTTC
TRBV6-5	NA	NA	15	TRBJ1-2	CASSYSAAAYYGYTF	TGTGCCAGCAGTTACTCGGCCGCCGCCTACTATGGCTACACCTTC
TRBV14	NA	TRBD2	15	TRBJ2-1	CASSQESGGGNEQFF	TGTGCCAGCAGCCAAGAATCGGGAGGGGGCAATGAGCAGTTCTTC
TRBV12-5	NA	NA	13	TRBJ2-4	CASGQGQQNIQYF	TGTGCTAGTGGTCAGGGACAACAAAACATTCAGTACTTC
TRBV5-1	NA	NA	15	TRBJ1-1	CASSLASGSGTEAFF	TGCGCCAGCAGCTTGGCCTCAGGGTCGGGCACTGAAGCTTTCTTT
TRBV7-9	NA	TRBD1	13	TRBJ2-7	CASSPPGQNQQYF	TGTGCCAGCAGCCCACCGGGACAGAACCAGCAGTACTTC
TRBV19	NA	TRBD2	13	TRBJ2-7	CASRLAGDYEQYF	TGTGCCAGTAGGTTAGCGGGAGACTACGAGCAGTACTTC
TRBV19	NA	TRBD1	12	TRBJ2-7	CASRRTGNEQYF	TGTGCCAGTAGGAGGACAGGGAACGAGCAGTACTTC
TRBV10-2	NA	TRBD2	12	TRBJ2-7	CASRTGTNEQYF	TGCGCCAGCAGAACGGGGACTAATGAGCAGTACTTC
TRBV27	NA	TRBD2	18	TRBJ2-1	CASSLVGAGGLDYNEQFF	TGTGCCAGCAGTTTAGTGGGGGCGGGAGGGCTAGACTACAATGAGCAGTTCTTC
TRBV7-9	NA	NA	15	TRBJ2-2	CASSLGPYNTGELFF	TGTGCCAGCAGCTTAGGTCCGTATAACACCGGGGAGCTGTTTTTT
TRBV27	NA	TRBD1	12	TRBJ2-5	CASSPTGDPQYF	TGTGCCAGCAGCCCGACAGGGGATCCCCAGTACTTC
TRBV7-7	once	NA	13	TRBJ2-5	CASSELRKETQYF	TGTGCTAGCAGCGAACTCCGTAAAGAGACCCAGTACTTC
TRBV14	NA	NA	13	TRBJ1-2	CASSPTGGYGHTF	TGTGCCAGCAGCCCGACAGGAGGCTATGGCCACACCTTC
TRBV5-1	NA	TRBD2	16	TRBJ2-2	CASTARREGNTGELFF	TGCGCCAGCACGGCTAGACGGGAGGGTAACACCGGGGAGCTGTTTTTT
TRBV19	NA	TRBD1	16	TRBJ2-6	CASSTYTGAYANVLTF	TGTGCCAGTAGTACTTATACAGGGGCCTACGCCAACGTCCTGACTTTC
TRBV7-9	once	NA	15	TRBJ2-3	CASIDWAASTDTQYF	TGTGCCAGCATTGATTGGGCAGCCAGCACAGATACGCAGTATTTT
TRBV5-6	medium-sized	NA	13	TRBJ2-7	CASSPVGGSEQYF	TGTGCCAGCAGCCCCGTGGGGGGTAGTGAGCAGTACTTC
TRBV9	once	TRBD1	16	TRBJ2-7	CASSVSGTGVWDEQYF	TGTGCCAGCAGCGTATCCGGGACAGGGGTTTGGGACGAGCAGTACTTC
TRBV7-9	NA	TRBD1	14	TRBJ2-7	CASSGRDREHEQYF	TGTGCCAGCAGCGGACGGGACAGGGAGCACGAGCAGTACTTC